This T cell receptor (beta chain) was identified in a study of blood T cell repertoires in COVID-19. For the study at large: The study drew acute and convalescent COVID-19 samples from the United States, Italy and Spain. The cDNA or gDNA used as material had been derived from T cells, B-cell-depleted T cells, or PBMCs.

Participants' reported clinical history set cohort assignment. Exposed enrollees had met someone with a PCR-confirmed or clinician-diagnosed COVID-19 case at some point within the 2 weeks before study entry. Libraries were prepared by immunoSEQ multiplex PCR; TCRdb keeps only in-frame clonotypes and omits some of them. The table includes under 150,000 clones, roughly 84% detected once. Germline lookup yields CDR1 MGHDK and CDR2 SYGVNS. There are 16 residues in the CDR3. V shed 5 bases and J 3 bases; nucleotides not matched to a gene: 9. The V and J genes are TRBV25-1 and TRBJ2-5; 10 bases line up with TRBD1. This clonotype was obtained from a woman between 50 and 59 years old who had been exposed to COVID-19. The sample consisted of PBMCs or T cells enriched from blood (not recorded which). The CDR3 DNA is TGTGCCAGCAGTACACTGCCGGGACAGGGGAAAGAGACCCAGTACTTC. This sequence encodes CASSTLPGQGKETQYF.